These 5 T cell receptor beta chains originate from one sample sequenced in a study of blood T cell repertoires in COVID-19. Sequencing was performed with immunoSEQ multiplex PCR; in TCRdb, only in-frame clones are kept and a portion is missing. The repertoire includes around 200,000 clones, around four fifths of them detected once, and roughly 15% sits in the top ten. Material: peripheral blood. The receptors derive from a woman in her 70s with COVID-19, enrolled during active disease.

This clone was seen just once. The rearrangement joins TRBV3-1 (or the pseudogene TRBV3-2) to TRBJ1-1; tentatively, D is TRBD1 (5 bases). V lost 1 base, J lost 10 bases, and 13 bases lay in between. The CDR3 spans 13 residues. Germline V lookup: CDR1 LGHDT, CDR2 YNNKEL (reference sequence). As DNA, the CDR3 is TGTGCCAGCAGCCAAGGTGGACACATGGGAGCTTTCTTT. Translated: CASSQGGHMGAFF.

This clone has only a few counts. This chain joins TRBV4-1 and TRBJ2-1, with 11 positions matching TRBD2. Germline V lookup: CDR1 MGHRA, CDR2 YSYEKL. CDR3 length equals 17 residues. The J segment lost 7 bases and the V segment lost 4 bases, leaving 12 bases of the junction unmatched. The CDR3 coding sequence is TGCGCCAGCAGCCTGATTACTAGCGGGAGTGTTCGGAATGAGCAGTTCTTC. Its protein product is CASSLITSGSVRNEQFF.

The chain is built from TRBV19 and TRBJ2-2; TRBD2 agrees at 9 bases. The CDR3 runs to 16 residues. The germline V gene has CDR1 LNHDA and CDR2 SQIVND (reference sequence). Losses at the gene ends were 5 bases for V and 4 bases for J; bases not matched to a gene: 8. The DNA of the CDR3 is TGTGCCAGTAGTCTTTTAGCGGGAGTAACCACCGGGGAGCTGTTTTTT. It codes for CASSLLAGVTTGELFF.

The chain recombines TRBV28 with TRBJ1-4, with 7 bases aligning to TRBD1. The CDR3 loop spans 17 amino acids. V dropped 7 bases and J dropped 6; count of bases not matched to a gene: 17. CDR1 and CDR2 (germline): MDHEN, SYDVKM. Here the CDR3 reads CASNPPPHRGPDEKLFF. Here the CDR3 DNA reads TGTGCCAGCAACCCGCCCCCCCACAGGGGTCCGGATGAAAAACTGTTTTTT.

This chain connects TRBV23-1 to TRBJ2-7; a possible D gene is TRBD2 (6 bases). TRBV23-1 is reported as an ORF; its role is uncertain. The V end was cut by 7 bases, the J end by 2 bases, with 12 bases between. The CDR3 has 13 residues. This chain's CDR3 is CASIERATYEQYF. CDR3 DNA: TGCGCCAGCATAGAGCGGGCCACCTACGAGCAGTACTTC.